This T cell receptor (beta chain) emerged from a study of shared clonotypes between healthy human individuals. Sequencing was performed with immunoSEQ multiplex PCR; in TCRdb, only in-frame clones are kept and a portion is missing. This sample has roughly 2 million clones, with approximately 94% found just once. Of note for this clone: Its antigen remains unidentified.

The CDR3 contains 16 residues. Germline V gene data show CDR1 as MNHNS and CDR2 as SASEGT. V was shortened by 2 bases and J by 4 bases, with 18 bases between the two germline ends. Naive CD8 isolation took CD45RO-negative cells positively selected for CCR7 and excluded terminally differentiated effector memory CD45RA+ cells. There were only Caucasian adults among the donors, and all lived in Nashville, Tennessee. Study outcomes and limitations: Shared clonotypes across all four donors exceeded non-shared ones in generation probability.

Sequencing was done on a sample of naive CD8+ T cells sorted from blood. The chain is built from TRBV6-1 and TRBJ2-7, with a possible D match to TRBD1 (6 bases). This receptor was obtained from a man aged 18 to 30 in good health. CDR3 protein: CASSEYNREGVYEQYF. Here the CDR3 DNA reads TGTGCCAGCAGTGAATATAACAGGGAAGGGGTATACGAGCAGTACTTC.